A selection of T cell receptor beta chains follows, all from one sample in a study of T cell responses to AZD1222 COVID-19 vaccine. Sequencing was performed with immunoSEQ multiplex PCR; in TCRdb, only in-frame clones are kept and a portion is missing. The sample lists under 150,000 clones, just over 90% occurring once. This specimen consisted of peripheral blood, obtained on day 0 of AZD1222 vaccination. These receptors were collected from an adult in good health. Both conserved end residues are part of each CDR3. D genes are given only for firm matches. Part of the rows lack a size; the others show once, few, many or a class for expanded clones.

>TRBJ2-2|-|-|TRBV27
CASSRYIGELFF
TGTGCCAGCAGCCGATATATCGGGGAGCTGTTTTTT
>TRBJ1-5|-|-|TRBV6-2/TRBV6-3
CASSYVGSNQPQHF
TGTGCCAGCAGTTACGTGGGAAGCAATCAGCCCCAGCATTTT
>TRBJ2-7|-|TRBD2|TRBV3-1/TRBV3-2
CASSQTAGTSGGGEQYF
TGTGCCAGCAGCCAAACCGCCGGGACTAGCGGGGGTGGGGAGCAGTACTTC
>TRBJ1-2|-|-|TRBV27
CASSFLGAGSGYTF
TGTGCCAGCAGTTTTCTTGGGGCCGGCAGTGGCTACACCTTC
>TRBJ2-7|once|-|TRBV5-1
CASSAVKSSYEQYF
TGCGCCAGCAGCGCGGTTAAGAGCTCCTACGAGCAGTACTTC
>TRBJ1-6|few|-|TRBV19
CASSQGNSPLHF
TGTGCCAGTAGCCAGGGGAATTCACCCCTCCACTTT
>TRBJ1-6|-|-|TRBV5-1
CASSLEQGRSSPLHF
TGCGCCAGCAGCTTGGAGCAGGGGAGGAGTTCACCCCTCCACTTT
>TRBJ2-1|-|TRBD1|TRBV11-2
CASAQGSSYNEQFF
TGTGCCAGCGCACAGGGGAGCTCCTACAATGAGCAGTTCTTC
>TRBJ2-7|-|-|TRBV11-2
CASSPGVEQYF
TGTGCCAGCAGCCCCGGAGTAGAGCAGTACTTC
>TRBJ1-1|-|TRBD1|TRBV3-1/TRBV3-2
CASSRATGGMTEAFF
TGTGCCAGCAGCCGAGCGACAGGGGGCATGACTGAAGCTTTCTTT
>TRBJ1-1|-|-|TRBV7-3
CASSLQKMNTEAFF
TGTGCCAGCAGCCTACAGAAGATGAACACTGAAGCTTTCTTT
>TRBJ2-3|-|-|TRBV5-1
CASSLGPERPTDTQYF
TGCGCCAGCAGCTTGGGGCCAGAGCGGCCCACAGATACGCAGTATTTT
>TRBJ2-1|-|TRBD2|TRBV7-9
CASSLSRREGDNEQFF
TGTGCCAGCAGCTTAAGTAGGCGGGAGGGGGACAATGAGCAGTTCTTC
>TRBJ2-7|-|-|TRBV27
CASSRGDGPTYEQYF
TGTGCCAGCAGTCGAGGTGACGGGCCGACCTACGAGCAGTACTTC
>TRBJ2-1|-|TRBD1|TRBV7-2
CASSSGTGYTWGYNEQFF
TGTGCCAGCAGCTCCGGGACAGGGTATACTTGGGGTTACAATGAGCAGTTCTTC
>TRBJ1-1|-|-|TRBV7-2
CASSLASGGRTEAFF
TGTGCCAGCAGCTTAGCTTCGGGCGGGAGGACTGAAGCTTTCTTT
>TRBJ2-2|few|-|TRBV5-8
CASSRDPIPGELFF
TGTGCCAGCAGCCGCGACCCGATCCCCGGGGAGCTGTTTTTT
>TRBJ1-5|once|TRBD1|TRBV25-1
CASTGGGAGQPQHF
TGTGCCAGCACTGGAGGGGGCGCGGGTCAGCCCCAGCATTTT
>TRBJ2-4|once|-|TRBV5-1
CASSQGSSLAKNIQYF
TGCGCCAGCTCCCAAGGAAGTAGCCTAGCCAAAAACATTCAGTACTTC
>TRBJ1-5|-|TRBD1|TRBV5-5
CASSPETGGAIQPQHF
TGTGCCAGCAGCCCAGAAACAGGGGGCGCGATTCAGCCCCAGCATTTT
>TRBJ1-2|-|TRBD1|TRBV14
CASSQVKEGQQSYGYTF
TGTGCCAGCAGCCAAGTTAAGGAGGGACAGCAGTCATATGGCTACACCTTC
>TRBJ1-5|-|-|TRBV3-1/TRBV3-2
CASSWGEQPQHF
TGTGCCAGCAGCTGGGGGGAACAGCCCCAGCATTTT
>TRBJ1-6|-|TRBD1|TRBV2
CASNGRQGPYNSPLHF
TGTGCCAGTAACGGGAGACAGGGGCCCTATAATTCACCCCTCCACTTT
>TRBJ2-1|-|-|TRBV20-1
CSADTHNEQFF
TGCAGTGCTGACACCCACAATGAGCAGTTCTTC
>TRBJ2-1|-|-|TRBV5-1
CASSFGNEQFF
TGCGCCAGCAGCTTTGGGAATGAGCAGTTCTTC
>TRBJ2-5|-|-|TRBV2
CASSVSFRDQYF
TGTGCCAGCAGTGTTAGTTTCCGGGACCAGTACTTC
>TRBJ2-3|-|-|TRBV7-9
CASSLKADTQYF
TGTGCCAGCAGCTTAAAGGCAGATACGCAGTATTTT
>TRBJ1-2|-|-|TRBV2
CASSEGGPPLLAYGYTF
TGTGCCAGCAGTGAGGGGGGGCCCCCTCTTCTGGCATATGGCTACACCTTC
>TRBJ2-2|few|TRBD2|TRBV11-2
CASSPETSGRAWTGELFF
TGTGCCAGCAGCCCGGAGACTAGCGGGAGGGCTTGGACCGGGGAGCTGTTTTTT
>TRBJ2-2|-|-|TRBV7-3
CASSLGGVDAGELFF
TGTGCCAGCAGCTTAGGCGGGGTTGACGCCGGGGAGCTGTTTTTT
>TRBJ1-1|-|TRBD1|TRBV7-2
CASSLGGTGVTEAFF
TGTGCCAGCAGCTTAGGCGGGACAGGGGTAACTGAAGCTTTCTTT
>TRBJ1-6|-|-|TRBV7-2
CASSVRVGQVNSPLHF
TGTGCCAGCAGCGTTAGAGTTGGACAAGTTAATTCACCCCTCCACTTT
>TRBJ2-7|-|-|TRBV27
CASSLNGLPYEQYF
TGTGCCAGCAGTTTAAATGGACTACCCTACGAGCAGTACTTC
>TRBJ2-1|-|-|TRBV24-1
CATSDSRDPNNEQFF
TGTGCCACCAGTGATTCGAGGGACCCTAACAATGAGCAGTTCTTC
>TRBJ1-4|-|TRBD1|TRBV5-6
CASSFTGVTNEKLFF
TGTGCCAGCAGCTTTACAGGGGTGACTAATGAAAAACTGTTTTTT
>TRBJ1-6|-|-|TRBV2
CASRGDTSDSPLHF
TGTGCCAGCAGGGGGGACACATCGGATTCACCCCTCCACTTT
>TRBJ1-2|-|-|TRBV19
CASSIGIANYGYTF
TGTGCCAGTAGTATTGGCATAGCTAACTATGGCTACACCTTC
>TRBJ2-7|-|TRBD2|TRBV5-8
CASQRGGMPYEQYF
TGTGCCAGCCAACGCGGGGGTATGCCCTACGAGCAGTACTTC
>TRBJ2-3|-|-|TRBV14
CASSPLDRFPDTQYF
TGTGCCAGCAGCCCTTTGGACCGTTTTCCAGATACGCAGTATTTT
>TRBJ1-3|-|-|TRBV6-5
CASSYTGALSGNTIYF
TGTGCCAGCAGTTACACGGGGGCGCTGAGCGGAAACACCATATATTTT